This entry describes one T cell receptor beta chain. The target antigen is unknown. Sequencing was performed with immunoSEQ multiplex PCR; in TCRdb, only in-frame clones are kept and a portion is missing. The repertoire holds about 61,000 clones, with 75% to 90% as singletons. This record belongs to a study of OX40 agonist ivuxolimab in advanced cancers. Study summary: All patients had ivuxolimab intravenously every 2 weeks at 0.01 to 10 mg/kg. Hepatocellular carcinoma, melanoma, renal cell or head and neck cancer occurred in dose-escalation patients. General study findings and limits: CD8+ T cells (on average) carried more expanded clones than CD4+ T cells.

Germline CDR1 SNHLY, CDR2 FYNNEI. The CDR3 sequence is 11 residues long. Trimming left V 1 base short and J 7 bases short, with 1 base between. The V gene is TRBV2, the J gene TRBJ2-2; no reliable D call. The sample here was CD4+ or CD8+ T cells sorted from blood, taken in a trial of the OX40 agonist ivuxolimab. The receptor was isolated from an adult with an advanced solid tumor such as melanoma, head and neck, liver or kidney cancer. The CDR3 DNA is TGTGCCAGCAGTGAAGGCGGGGAGCTGTTTTTT. Residues: CASSEGGELFF. Full variable domain (remainder filled in from reference TRBV2 and TRBJ2-2): EPEVTQTPSHQVTQMGQEVILRCVPISNHLYFYWYRQILGQKVEFLVSFYNNEISEKSEIFDDQFSVERPDGSNFTLKIRSTKLEDSAMYFCASSEGGELFFGEGSRLTVL.